These 21 T cell receptor beta chains were all obtained from the same sample, sequenced in a study of shared clonotypes between healthy human individuals (dated by TCRdb to the early 2020s). The method behind the library was the immunoSEQ multiplex PCR assay. Not all clones reach the TCRdb copy of this immuneACCESS table, which keeps in-frame sequences only. Checked studies attribute under half of the gap to unresolved V genes and leave the rest unexplained. In this sample the table shows fewer than 1.8 million clones, 98% to 99% of which occur a single time. Under 0.45% of the sample is in the top ten clones. The sample comprised naive CD4+ T cells sorted from blood. The cell subset or site label of this sample denotes: CD45RA+ positively selected. These receptors all stem from a man younger than 45 in good health.

This chain links TRBV4-1 with TRBJ2-1; D is ambiguous. CDR3 length: 12 residues. The V gene lost 1 base and the J gene lost 12 bases, with 10 bases spanning the gap. CDR1 is MGHRA and CDR2 is YSYEKL in the germline V gene. The CDR3 DNA follows: TGCGCCAGCAGCCAAGCTACCGGTGGGCAGTTCTTC. It is translated as CASSQATGGQFF.

The chain is built from TRBV5-1 and TRBJ1-5, with D tentatively TRBD1 (5 bases). The CDR3 covers 14 residues. The germline gives CDR1 SGHRS, CDR2 YFSETQ. V was clipped by 0 bases and J by 7 bases, with 11 bases between them. The chain's CDR3 is CASSLEGDPQPQHF. The CDR3 DNA is TGCGCCAGCAGCTTGGAAGGGGATCCCCAGCCCCAGCATTTT. Together with reference TRBV5-1 and TRBJ1-5, the CDR3 gives the full variable domain: KAGVTQTPRYLIKTRGQQVTLSCSPISGHRSVSWYQQTPGQGLQFLFEYFSETQRNKGNFPGRFSGRQFSNSRSEMNVSTLELGDSALYLCASSLEGDPQPQHFGDGTRLSIL.

The genes are TRBV11-2 and TRBJ2-7, with 10 bases lining up with TRBD2. CDR1 and CDR2 (germline): SGHAT, FQNNGV. The CDR3 covers 14 residues. Losses at the gene ends were 4 bases for V and 5 bases for J; bases not matched to a gene: 5. CDR3 bases: TGTGCCAGCAGCTCCCTAGCGGGAGCCCACGAGCAGTACTTC. It codes for CASSSLAGAHEQYF.

This clone is a singleton in its sample. The rearrangement joins TRBV5-1 to TRBJ2-5; D uncertain. V lost 3 bases to trimming and J lost 5 bases, with 14 bases between them. This CDR3 comprises 14 residues. In germline, CDR1 is SGHRS, CDR2 YFSETQ. CDR3 protein: CASSSRTLRETQYF. DNA of the CDR3: TGCGCCAGCAGCTCACGGACCCTCCGTGAGACCCAGTACTTC.

Concerning this clone: A junction boundary mismatches the germline segment, possibly from a read error. The gene calls are TRBV5-3 and TRBJ2-7; D is undetermined. TRBV5-3 is designated an ORF whose function remains uncertain. The CDR3 totals 14 residues. The CDR3: CASSLEGGSYEQYF. CDR3 nucleotides: TGTGCCAGCAGCTTGGAAGGCGGTTCCTACGAGCAGTACTTC.

V usage is TRBV27 and J usage is TRBJ2-5; D is possibly TRBD1 (6 bases). Trimming removed 4 bases at V and 5 bases at J, with 29 bases between. CDR1 and CDR2 (germline): MNHEY, SMNVEV (reference sequence). This CDR3 contains 19 residues. CDR3 in amino acids: CASSSGTNGFLPVVETQYF. The CDR3 DNA reads TGTGCCAGCAGTTCCGGGACAAATGGGTTTCTCCCGGTGGTTGAGACCCAGTACTTC.

Details on this clone: The sample holds other DNA sequences that translate to the same CDR3. This chain links TRBV11-3 with TRBJ2-3, with TRBD2 matching 9 bases. After removal of 4 bases from V and 3 bases from J, the junction contained 5 bases not matched to a gene. The germline CDR1 and CDR2 sequences are SGHNT and YENEEA. The CDR3 runs 15 residues. CDR3 amino acids: CASSSGLALTDTQYF. CDR3 DNA: TGTGCCAGCAGCTCCGGACTAGCGCTTACAGATACGCAGTATTTT.

The rearrangement joins TRBV18 to TRBJ2-2, with D perhaps TRBD2 (5 bases). The CDR3 runs 14 residues. Germline V gives CDR1 KGHSH, CDR2 LQKENI. Trimming took 1 base from V and 10 from J, leaving 13 bases between them. In nucleotides, the CDR3 is TGTGCCAGCTCACCACGTCTGGGAGCGGTGGAGCTGTTTTTT. Its protein is CASSPRLGAVELFF.

As concerns this clone: A read error may be the cause here, since a much bigger clone is one base away. The sample has other DNA sequences that encode this CDR3 too. This chain uses TRBV18 with TRBJ2-5; D is ambiguous. The CDR3 sequence is 11 residues long. Germline-derived CDR1 and CDR2 are KGHSH and LQKENI. With 5 bases removed from V and 3 bases from J, the gap between germline ends came to 4 bases. The DNA for the CDR3 is TGTGCCAGCTCAGCAAAAGAGACCCAGTACTTC. This encodes CASSAKETQYF.

The chain joins TRBV9 to TRBJ2-3; tentative D call: TRBD1 (7 bases). The CDR3 has 13 amino acids. V was clipped by 3 bases and J by 10 bases, with 15 bases between them. Germline-derived CDR1 and CDR2 are SGDLS and YYNGEE. The CDR3 DNA sequence: TGTGCCAGCAGCGGACAGCCAGGGGGGTCGCAGTATTTT. Encoded protein: CASSGQPGGSQYF.

V gene TRBV7-3 combines with J gene TRBJ2-1; D ambiguous. Trimming stripped 5 bases from V and 0 bases from J, with 14 bases between. Germline V gene sequence: CDR1 SGHTA, CDR2 FQGTGA. The length of the CDR3 is 16 residues. This CDR3 reads CASSPLTLTSYNEQFF. DNA for the CDR3: TGTGCCAGCAGCCCCTTGACTCTAACCTCCTACAATGAGCAGTTCTTC.

This chain uses TRBV5-1 with TRBJ2-4; 7 bases match TRBD1. CDR1 and CDR2 (germline): SGHRS, YFSETQ. With 0 bases clipped from V and 13 bases from J, the junction kept 4 bases outside the gene matches. The CDR3 consists of 12 residues. CDR3: CASSLGDREQYF. CDR3 DNA: TGCGCCAGCAGCTTGGGGGACAGAGAACAGTACTTC.

This clone came up once. The chain uses TRBV6-6 and TRBJ2-5, with a possible D match to TRBD1 (5 bases). The CDR3 consists of 11 residues. CDR1 and CDR2 from the germline V gene are MNHNY and SVGAGI (reference sequence). Trimming took 8 bases from V and 3 from J, leaving 7 bases between them. The DNA for the CDR3 is TGTGCCAGCGGGGCAGAAGAGACCCAGTACTTC. It yields the protein CASGAEETQYF.

The chain employs TRBV18 and TRBJ1-4; possibly TRBD1 for D (6 bases). There are 15 residues in the CDR3. The germline gives CDR1 KGHSH, CDR2 LQKENI. Trimming took off 1 base at V and 8 bases at J, with 14 bases between the two ends. For the CDR3, the DNA is TGTGCCAGCTCACCACGGGACATGTTAGGGGAAAAACTGTTTTTT. Its protein is CASSPRDMLGEKLFF.

V is TRBV5-1 and J is TRBJ2-3, with 9 bases matching TRBD2. J was trimmed by 2 bases and V by 2 bases; bases with no gene match: 12. The CDR3 is made up of 18 amino acids. Germline V gene lookup returns CDR1 SGHRS and CDR2 YFSETQ. Here the CDR3 DNA reads TGCGCCAGCAGCTTAGGCGGTAACGCGGGAGGGTCCACAGATACGCAGTATTTT. It encodes CASSLGGNAGGSTDTQYF.

This chain links TRBV7-2 with TRBJ1-5; TRBD1 might be the D (5 bases). Trimming cost V 1 base and J 5 bases, with 12 bases left between them. This CDR3 has 15 residues. CDR1 is SGHTA, CDR2 FQGNSA, per germline. CDR3: CASSLEATRDQPQHF. CDR3 bases: TGTGCCAGCAGCTTAGAAGCCACCAGGGATCAGCCCCAGCATTTT.

This chain connects TRBV11-2 to TRBJ2-3; no clear D. The CDR3 length is 17 residues. V lost 5 bases and J 4 bases, leaving 22 bases between the germline ends. Germline V gene lookup returns CDR1 SGHAT and CDR2 FQNNGV. The CDR3 DNA reads as TGTGCCAGCAGCCCCTGGCTGGGAAATCAAGTTGCAGATACGCAGTATTTT. The encoded protein is CASSPWLGNQVADTQYF.

As concerns this clone: This CDR3 is also generated by other DNA sequences in the sample. This chain joins TRBV29-1 and TRBJ2-3; 7 bases are a match to TRBD1. From germline, CDR1 is SQVTM and CDR2 ANQGSEA. V was pared by 6 bases and J by 4 bases, with 1 base of the junction left unmatched. CDR3 size: 11 residues. The CDR3 DNA is TGCAGCGTCGACAGGGCAGATACGCAGTATTTT. Residues: CSVDRADTQYF.

On this clone: Different DNA sequences within this sample yield the same CDR3. The chain couples TRBV6-1 to TRBJ1-1, with TRBD1 as a possible D gene (5 bases). The CDR3 is 13 amino acids. Trimming cost V 2 bases and J 4 bases, with 8 bases left between them. Germline V lookup: CDR1 MNHNS, CDR2 SASEGT. The CDR3 protein is CASSELGGTEAFF. CDR3 nucleotides: TGTGCCAGCAGTGAACTGGGGGGCACTGAAGCTTTCTTT.

The gene calls are TRBV9 and TRBJ2-1; weak D call: TRBD1 (6 bases). The germline V gene has CDR1 SGDLS and CDR2 YYNGEE. This CDR3 has 15 amino acids. V lost 4 bases and J lost 4, with 15 bases in between. Here the CDR3 DNA reads TGTGCCAGCAGCCTAACAGGGACCCGATACAATGAGCAGTTCTTC. This codes for CASSLTGTRYNEQFF.

The rearrangement uses TRBV9 and TRBJ1-3; no firm D call. In germline, CDR1 is SGDLS, CDR2 YYNGEE. Between the trimmed V and J ends, which lost 3 bases and 2 bases, there was a span of 15 bases. CDR3 length equals 16 residues. CDR3 coding DNA: TGTGCCAGCAGCGCCCCGATCGGAGGGCCTGGAAACACCATATATTTT. Translation gives CASSAPIGGPGNTIYF.